The TCR beta chain under discussion was sequenced for a study of lymphopenia after photon versus proton radiotherapy. Study-level findings and limits: Survival link was tested only in deceased patients; proton benefit remains a possibility.

The table came from immunoSEQ multiplex PCR; TCRdb's copy has only in-frame clones and leaves some out. The sample holds approximately 22,000 clones; 70% to 85% are singletons and the top ten take about 20%. A remark on this clone: The target antigen is unknown.

Germline assignment: CDR1 SGHTA and CDR2 FQGNSA. The CDR3 runs 18 residues. The ends were cut back, 1 base at V and 2 bases at J, with 20 bases in the middle. This chain uses TRBV7-2 with TRBJ1-1; no clear D. Sequenced material: peripheral blood, taken from a patient treated with proton-based radiotherapy. The TCR comes from a woman in her 70s with pancreatic cancer. CDR3 coding DNA: TGTGCCAGCAGCTTAGGGAGCGGGCGTTCCGGAGCTAACACTGAAGCTTTCTTT. Residues: CASSLGSGRSGANTEAFF. Combining the CDR3 with reference TRBV7-2 and TRBJ1-1 gives the whole variable domain GAGVSQSPSNKVTEKGKDVELRCDPISGHTALYWYRQSLGQGLEFLIYFQGNSAPDKSGLPSDRFSAERTGGSVSTLTIQRTQQEDSAVYLCASSLGSGRSGANTEAFFGQGTRLTVV.